A selection of T cell receptor beta chains follows, all from one sample in a study of early T cells in non-severe SARS-CoV-2 infection. TCRdb independently ran MiXCR on the 5' RACE reads; one entry per CDR3 protein. This sample has approximately 76,000 distinct CDR3 sequences, with around 15% found just once. Sequencing was done on a sample of whole blood. The receptors originated from an adult who was a healthcare worker with PCR-confirmed SARS-CoV-2 infection or an uninfected control (not recorded which). Both conserved end residues are part of each CDR3. A D gene is named only where the DNA matches it firmly. A clone size is listed for some rows: how often the clone was seen (once, few, many), or a class if it is expanded.

>TRBD1|few|TRBV3-1|TRBJ1-2
TGTGCCAGCAGCCCCGGGACAGGGGCCTATGGCTACACCTTC
CASSPGTGAYGYTF
>TRBD1|many|TRBV19|TRBJ2-1
TGTGCCAGTAGTATCCGGGACAGGTCCTACAATGAGCAGTTCTTC
CASSIRDRSYNEQFF
>TRBD2|few|TRBV6-6|TRBJ2-2
TGTGCCAGCAGTCTAGCGGGGGGGCCGTGGAACACCGGGGAGCTGTTTTTT
CASSLAGGPWNTGELFF
>.|many|TRBV12-3/TRBV12-4|TRBJ2-1
TGTGCCAGCAGTTTAGGGGCAGGGCGTGAGCAGTTCTTC
CASSLGAGREQFF
>.|many|TRBV5-1|TRBJ2-5
TGCGCCAGCAGCTTGTGGGGCGGTCAAGAGACCCAGTACTTC
CASSLWGGQETQYF
>.|few|TRBV20-1|TRBJ1-1
TGCAGTGCTAGAGCAGGGACCTCTTTTAGCACTGAAGCTTTCTTT
CSARAGTSFSTEAFF
>TRBD2|few|TRBV19|TRBJ2-7
TGTGCCAGTAGTACTTCGCGGGGGTTCTACGAGCAGTACTTC
CASSTSRGFYEQYF
>TRBD2|.|TRBV4-1|TRBJ2-5
TGCGCCAGCAGCCAAGTGCCAGCGGGAGTGGCAGAGACCCAGTACTTC
CASSQVPAGVAETQYF
>TRBD1|.|TRBV29-1|TRBJ2-7
TGCAGCGGACAGGGGGTCTACGAGCAGTACTTC
CSGQGVYEQYF
>.|.|TRBV29-1|TRBJ2-5
TGCAGCGTTCTCCACTTGACCCCGATCGAGTACTTC
CSVLHLTPIEYF
>.|.|TRBV7-8|TRBJ2-2
TGTGCCAGCAGCTTTCCCTCTAGCGTGTCGAACACCGGGGAGCTGTTTTTT
CASSFPSSVSNTGELFF
>.|.|TRBV30|TRBJ2-1
TGTGCCTGGAGTCAGGTCGGGGGCCGATCCTACAATGAGCAGTTCTTC
CAWSQVGGRSYNEQFF
>TRBD2|.|TRBV20-1|TRBJ2-7
TGCAGTGCCCGGGGTAGCGGGGGGAGCGAGCAGTACTTC
CSARGSGGSEQYF
>TRBD1|.|TRBV7-8|TRBJ2-7
TGTGCCAGCAGCCGCCAGGGGGCGCTAACCTACGAGCAGTACTTC
CASSRQGALTYEQYF
>.|few|TRBV20-1|TRBJ1-2
TGCAGTGCTACCGACACCAGGTCTAACTATGGCTACACCTTC
CSATDTRSNYGYTF
>TRBD2|.|TRBV12-3/TRBV12-4|TRBJ2-2
TGTGCCAGCAGAACCCTAGCGGGGGGCGGCACCGGGGAGCTGTTTTTT
CASRTLAGGGTGELFF
>.|many|TRBV7-9|TRBJ2-1
TGTGCCAGCAGCCCTTCGGGGGCGGGTACCTACAATGAGCAGTTCTTC
CASSPSGAGTYNEQFF
>.|many|TRBV29-1|TRBJ2-1
TGCAGCGTTGTACCACAGGTGGGGCGAAATGAGCAGTTCTTC
CSVVPQVGRNEQFF
>TRBD1|many|TRBV27|TRBJ2-7
TGTGCCAGCAGTTCAGGGGGCCATACCTACGAGCAGTACTTC
CASSSGGHTYEQYF
>TRBD1|few|TRBV20-1|TRBJ1-2
TGCAGTGCTACCCGGACAGGTCGGGAAGGCTACACCTTC
CSATRTGREGYTF
>.|few|TRBV11-2|TRBJ2-7
TGTGCCAGCAGCCGTTCCTACGAGCAGTACTTC
CASSRSYEQYF
>.|.|TRBV18|TRBJ2-5
TGTGCCAGCTCGTCCGGGTCTCGGGAGACCCAGTACTTC
CASSSGSRETQYF
>.|medium-sized|TRBV3-1|TRBJ1-1
TGTGCCAGCAGCCAGGCTACAGCGTCGGCTTTCTTT
CASSQATASAFF
>.|few|TRBV7-8|TRBJ2-7
TGTGCCAGCAGCCCCGAGCGGGTGGGGGCGTTTGGAGGGCCATACGAGCAGTACTTC
CASSPERVGAFGGPYEQYF
>.|.|TRBV27|TRBJ1-1
TGTGCCAGCAGTTTTAGCAGGCGCGACACTGAAGCTTTCTTT
CASSFSRRDTEAFF
>.|few|TRBV3-1|TRBJ2-1
TGTGCCAGCGGACGAGGGGCCTACAATGAGCAGTTCTTC
CASGRGAYNEQFF
>TRBD2|many|TRBV20-1|TRBJ2-1
TGCAGTGTTACGACTAGCGAGGTATTCTCCTACAATGAGCAGTTCTTC
CSVTTSEVFSYNEQFF
>.|.|TRBV12-3/TRBV12-4|TRBJ1-2
TGTGCCAGCAGCCAACAGAACTATGGCTACACCTTC
CASSQQNYGYTF
>.|many|TRBV29-1|TRBJ2-1
TGCAGCGTTGGTGTTGGGGATAGCTCCTACAATGAGCAGTTCTTC
CSVGVGDSSYNEQFF
>.|medium-sized|TRBV29-1|TRBJ2-7
TGCAGCGTAGAGACCGGGACAAGTACCTACGAGCAGTACTTC
CSVETGTSTYEQYF
>.|many|TRBV9|TRBJ2-1
TGTGCCAGCAGCGATCCGAACCCCTACAATGAGCAGTTCTTC
CASSDPNPYNEQFF
>TRBD1|few|TRBV12-3/TRBV12-4|TRBJ2-7
TGTGCCAGCAGTTTTAGGGACAGGGGGTTCGACGAGCAGTACTTC
CASSFRDRGFDEQYF
>TRBD2|.|TRBV29-1|TRBJ2-1
TGCAGCTCGACCGGGACTAGCGGAGGGAATGAGCAGTTCTTC
CSSTGTSGGNEQFF
>.|few|TRBV20-1|TRBJ2-7
TGCAGTGCGGTAGTGGGTTACGAGCAGTACTTC
CSAVVGYEQYF
>.|many|TRBV29-1|TRBJ2-4
TGCAGCGTTTCGGGCAAAAACATTCAGTACTTC
CSVSGKNIQYF
>.|many|TRBV27|TRBJ2-1
TGTGCCAGCAGTAAATCCTCCTACAATGAGCAGTTCTTC
CASSKSSYNEQFF
>.|medium-sized|TRBV6-5|TRBJ2-5
TGTGCCAGCAGTTACTCTCGTCGGCCCTTTCCGGGGGTTGAGACCCAGTACTTC
CASSYSRRPFPGVETQYF
>.|.|TRBV6-5|TRBJ2-7
TGTGCCAGCAGTTACTCACCGTATGGGACCTACGAGCAGTACTTC
CASSYSPYGTYEQYF
>TRBD1|.|TRBV19|TRBJ2-2
TGTGCCTCCAGACCGTTCCGGGACAGGGGTACCGGGGAGCTGTTTTTT
CASRPFRDRGTGELFF
>.|.|TRBV12-3/TRBV12-4|TRBJ2-6
TGTGCCAGCAGTCCTCCCTTGACTGGGGCCAACGTCCTGACTTTC
CASSPPLTGANVLTF
>TRBD1|.|TRBV29-1|TRBJ2-5
TGCAGCGTTGGGAGGGACAGGGAGAAAGAGACCCAGTACTTC
CSVGRDREKETQYF
>TRBD1|few|TRBV6-6|TRBJ1-5
TGTGCCAGCAGTTGGACAGGGGGCAATCAGCCCCAGCATTTT
CASSWTGGNQPQHF
>.|few|TRBV30|TRBJ1-4
TGTGCCCTGTCCCCGTGGGGGTCTAATGAAAAACTGTTTTTT
CALSPWGSNEKLFF
>.|few|TRBV5-6|TRBJ1-4
TGTGCCAGCAGCTTGGTGCAGAATGGGAAGGAAAAACTGTTTTTT
CASSLVQNGKEKLFF
>.|many|TRBV7-6|TRBJ2-3
TGTGCCAGCAGCCGTACGGGGCCGGGGAAGCAGTATTTT
CASSRTGPGKQYF
>.|few|TRBV29-1|TRBJ1-1
TGCAGCGCTAGGGTGAGGGACACTGAAGCTTTCTTT
CSARVRDTEAFF
>.|many|TRBV5-1|TRBJ1-6
TGCGCCAGCAGCTTAGACAGGACATCACCCCTCCACTTT
CASSLDRTSPLHF
>TRBD2|many|TRBV12-3/TRBV12-4|TRBJ2-7
TGTGCCAGCAGTGGCACAGGGACTAGTCGCTACGAGCAGTACTTC
CASSGTGTSRYEQYF
>.|.|TRBV14|TRBJ2-1
TGTGCCAGCAGCCAAGTAGCGGCGGCGGGCAATGAGCAGTTCTTC
CASSQVAAAGNEQFF
>.|many|TRBV7-9|TRBJ2-1
TGTGCCAGCAGCATTGTTGCCGGCAATGAGCAGTTCTTC
CASSIVAGNEQFF
>.|once|TRBV9|TRBJ2-1
TGTGCCAGCAGCAAACGAGCGAGGGCAGGGTCGGACAATGAGCAGTTCTTC
CASSKRARAGSDNEQFF
>.|many|TRBV5-1|TRBJ2-1
TGCGCCAGCAGCGGGGAGCCGGTGACCTACAATGAGCAGTTCTTC
CASSGEPVTYNEQFF